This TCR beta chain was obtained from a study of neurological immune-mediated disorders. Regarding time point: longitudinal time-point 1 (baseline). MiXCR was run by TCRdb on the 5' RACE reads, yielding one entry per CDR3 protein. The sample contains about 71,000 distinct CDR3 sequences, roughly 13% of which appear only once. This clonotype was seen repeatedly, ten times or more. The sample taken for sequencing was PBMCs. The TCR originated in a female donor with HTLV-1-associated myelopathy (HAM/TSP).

The DNA of the CDR3 is TGCAGTGCCCGTAGCGGGGGGTGGAATACGCAGTATTTT. Protein sequence: CSARSGGWNTQYF. The chain recombines TRBV20-1 with TRBJ2-3; TRBD2 matches 10 bases. CDR3 length: 13 residues. Trimming removed 6 bases from V and 7 bases from J; junction bases left unmatched: 7. Germline V gives CDR1 DFQATT, CDR2 SNEGSKA (reference sequence).